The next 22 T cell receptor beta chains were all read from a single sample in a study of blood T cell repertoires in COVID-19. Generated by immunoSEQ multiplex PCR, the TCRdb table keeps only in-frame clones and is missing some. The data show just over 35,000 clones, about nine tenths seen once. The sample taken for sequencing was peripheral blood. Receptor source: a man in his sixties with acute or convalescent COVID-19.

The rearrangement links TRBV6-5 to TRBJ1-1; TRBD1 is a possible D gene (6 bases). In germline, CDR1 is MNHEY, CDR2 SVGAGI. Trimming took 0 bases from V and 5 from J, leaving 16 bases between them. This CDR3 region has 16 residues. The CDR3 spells CASSYSVGGAWTEAFF. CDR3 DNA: TGTGCCAGCAGTTACTCCGTGGGGGGGGCATGGACTGAAGCTTTCTTT.

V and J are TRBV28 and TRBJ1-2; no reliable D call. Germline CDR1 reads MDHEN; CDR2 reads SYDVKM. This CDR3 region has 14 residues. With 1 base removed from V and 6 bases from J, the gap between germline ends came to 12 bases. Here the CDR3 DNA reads TGTGCCAGCAGTTTATACCCCGGGAATCATGGCTACACCTTC. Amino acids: CASSLYPGNHGYTF.

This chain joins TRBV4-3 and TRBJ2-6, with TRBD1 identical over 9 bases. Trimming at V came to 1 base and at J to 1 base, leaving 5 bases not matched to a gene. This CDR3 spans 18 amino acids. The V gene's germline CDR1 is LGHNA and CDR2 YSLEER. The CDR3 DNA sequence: TGCGCCAGCAGCCAAGTCCCGGGACAGGGATCTGGGGCCAACGTCCTGACTTTC. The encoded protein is CASSQVPGQGSGANVLTF.

This chain's CDR3 is CASSFGGSGTGELFF. In DNA, the CDR3 is TGCGCCAGCAGCTTTGGCGGGAGTGGTACCGGGGAGCTGTTTTTT. The J gene is TRBJ2-2, the V gene TRBV5-1, with TRBD2 matching 7 bases. V was pared by 2 bases and J by 5 bases, with 6 bases of the junction left unmatched. The CDR3 has 15 residues. Germline lookup yields CDR1 SGHRS and CDR2 YFSETQ.

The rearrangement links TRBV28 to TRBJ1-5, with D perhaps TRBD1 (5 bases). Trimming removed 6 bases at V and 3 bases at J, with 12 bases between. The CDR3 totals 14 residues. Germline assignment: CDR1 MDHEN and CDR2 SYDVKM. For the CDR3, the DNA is TGTGCCAGCAGCCCGCGGGGACTCAATCAGCCCCAGCATTTT. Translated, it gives CASSPRGLNQPQHF.

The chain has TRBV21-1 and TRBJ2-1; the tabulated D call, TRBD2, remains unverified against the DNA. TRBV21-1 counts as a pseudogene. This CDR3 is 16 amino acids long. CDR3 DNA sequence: TGTGCCAGCAGCAACGGTATGGGGGGAGGGCCCTGGGAGCAGTTCTTC. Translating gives CASSNGMGGGPWEQFF.

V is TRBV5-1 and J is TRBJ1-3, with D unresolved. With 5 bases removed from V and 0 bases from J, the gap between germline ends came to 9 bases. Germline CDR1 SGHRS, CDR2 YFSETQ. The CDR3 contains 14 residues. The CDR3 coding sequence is TGCGCCAGCAGTTTCGGTTTCTCTGGAAACACCATATATTTT. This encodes CASSFGFSGNTIYF.

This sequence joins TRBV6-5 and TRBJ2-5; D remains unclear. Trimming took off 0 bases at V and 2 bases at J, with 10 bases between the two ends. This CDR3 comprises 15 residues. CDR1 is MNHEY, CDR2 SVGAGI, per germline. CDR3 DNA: TGTGCCAGCAGTTACTCGATGAGCGTGCAAGAGACCCAGTACTTC. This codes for CASSYSMSVQETQYF.

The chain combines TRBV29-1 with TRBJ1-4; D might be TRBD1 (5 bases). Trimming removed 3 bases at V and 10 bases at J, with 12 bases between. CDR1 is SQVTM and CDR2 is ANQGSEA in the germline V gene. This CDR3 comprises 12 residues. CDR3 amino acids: CSVELPGLKLFF. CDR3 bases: TGCAGCGTTGAGCTTCCGGGACTAAAACTGTTTTTT.

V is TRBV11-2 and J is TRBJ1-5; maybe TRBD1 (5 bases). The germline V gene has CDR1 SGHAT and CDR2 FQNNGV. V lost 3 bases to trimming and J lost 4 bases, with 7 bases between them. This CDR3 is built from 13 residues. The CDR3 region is CASSLTENQPQHF. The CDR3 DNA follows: TGTGCCAGCAGCTTGACAGAGAATCAGCCCCAGCATTTT.

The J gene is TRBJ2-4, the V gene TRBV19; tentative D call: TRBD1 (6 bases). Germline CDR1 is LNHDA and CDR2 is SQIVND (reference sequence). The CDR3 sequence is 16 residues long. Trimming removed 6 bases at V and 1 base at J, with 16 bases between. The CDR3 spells CASRDSSYRAKNIQYF. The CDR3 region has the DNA TGTGCCAGTAGGGACAGCTCCTATAGGGCCAAAAACATTCAGTACTTC.

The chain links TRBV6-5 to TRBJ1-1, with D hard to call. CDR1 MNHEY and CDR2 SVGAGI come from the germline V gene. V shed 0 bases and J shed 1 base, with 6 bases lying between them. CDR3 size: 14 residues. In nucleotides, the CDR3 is TGTGCCAGCAGTTACTCGAGGGAGAACACTGAAGCTTTCTTT. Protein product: CASSYSRENTEAFF.

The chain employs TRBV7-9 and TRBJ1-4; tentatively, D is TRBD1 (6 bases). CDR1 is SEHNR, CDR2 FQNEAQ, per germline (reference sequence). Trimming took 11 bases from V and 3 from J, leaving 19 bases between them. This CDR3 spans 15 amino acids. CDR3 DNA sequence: TGTGCCTCAGCGCGGGGGGCGCAGGCTAATGAAAAACTGTTTTTT. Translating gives CASARGAQANEKLFF.

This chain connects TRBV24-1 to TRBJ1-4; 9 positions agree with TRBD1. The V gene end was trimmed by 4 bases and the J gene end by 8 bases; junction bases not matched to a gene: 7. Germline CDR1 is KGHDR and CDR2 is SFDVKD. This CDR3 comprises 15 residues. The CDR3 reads CATSERTGVEEKLFF. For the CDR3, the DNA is TGTGCCACCAGTGAGCGGACAGGGGTGGAGGAAAAACTGTTTTTT.

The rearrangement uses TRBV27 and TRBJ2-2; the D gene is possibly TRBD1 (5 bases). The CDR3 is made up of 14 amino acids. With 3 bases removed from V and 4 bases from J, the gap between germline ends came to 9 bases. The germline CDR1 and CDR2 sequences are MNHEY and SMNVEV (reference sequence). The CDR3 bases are TGTGCCAGCAGTTTGGTAGGGGCCACCGGGGAGCTGTTTTTT. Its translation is CASSLVGATGELFF.

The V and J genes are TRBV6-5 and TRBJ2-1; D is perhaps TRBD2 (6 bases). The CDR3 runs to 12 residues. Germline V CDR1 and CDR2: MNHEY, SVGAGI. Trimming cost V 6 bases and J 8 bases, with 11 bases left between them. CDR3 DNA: TGTGCCAGCAGCCTGACTAGAGATGAGCAGTTCTTC. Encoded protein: CASSLTRDEQFF.

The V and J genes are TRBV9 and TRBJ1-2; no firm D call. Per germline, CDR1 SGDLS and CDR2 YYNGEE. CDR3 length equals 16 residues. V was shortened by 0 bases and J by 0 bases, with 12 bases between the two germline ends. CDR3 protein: CASSVVPTRANYGYTF. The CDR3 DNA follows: TGTGCCAGCAGCGTAGTTCCGACTCGAGCTAACTATGGCTACACCTTC.

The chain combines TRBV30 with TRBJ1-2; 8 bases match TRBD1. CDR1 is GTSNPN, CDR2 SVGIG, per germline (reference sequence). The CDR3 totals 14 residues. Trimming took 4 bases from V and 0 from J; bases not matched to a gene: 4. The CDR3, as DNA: TGTGCCTGGACAGGGGGCGAAACTAACTATGGCTACACCTTC. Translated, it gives CAWTGGETNYGYTF.

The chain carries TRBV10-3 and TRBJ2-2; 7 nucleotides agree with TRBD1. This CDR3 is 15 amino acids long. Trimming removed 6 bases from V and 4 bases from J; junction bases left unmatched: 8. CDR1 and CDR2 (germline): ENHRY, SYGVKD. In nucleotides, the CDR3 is TGTGCCATCAGGACCCGACAGGGAAGCACCGGGGAGCTGTTTTTT. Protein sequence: CAIRTRQGSTGELFF.

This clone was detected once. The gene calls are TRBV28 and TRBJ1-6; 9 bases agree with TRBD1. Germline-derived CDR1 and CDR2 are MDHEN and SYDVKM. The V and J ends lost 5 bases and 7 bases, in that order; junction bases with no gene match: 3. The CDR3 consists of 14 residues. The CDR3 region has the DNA TGTGCCAGCAGTCTAGGACAGGGGAATTCACCCCTCCACTTT. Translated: CASSLGQGNSPLHF.

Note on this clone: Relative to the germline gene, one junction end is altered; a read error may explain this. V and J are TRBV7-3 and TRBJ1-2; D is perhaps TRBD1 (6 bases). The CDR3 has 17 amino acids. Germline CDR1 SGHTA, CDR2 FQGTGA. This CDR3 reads CASSVTVGTHTLSGYTF. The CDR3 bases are TGTGCCAGCAGCGTAACCGTGGGGACACACACCCTCAGTGGCTACACCTTC.

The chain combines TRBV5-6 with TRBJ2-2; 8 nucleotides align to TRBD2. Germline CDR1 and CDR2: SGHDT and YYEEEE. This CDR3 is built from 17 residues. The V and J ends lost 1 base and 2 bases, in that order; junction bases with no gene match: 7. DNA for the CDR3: TGTGCCAGCAGCTTGTTTTGGCTAGCGGGTAACACCGGGGAGCTGTTTTTT. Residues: CASSLFWLAGNTGELFF.